These 22 T cell receptor beta chains originate from one sample sequenced in a study of control samples from healthy donors and cancer patients. Clones were read by immunoSEQ multiplex PCR, and TCRdb kept only the in-frame ones, dropping some. Among about 150,000 clones listed, around 95% were seen once. Material for sequencing was blood. The receptor source for this set is a man in his forties in good health.

The V call is TRBV7-9, the J call TRBJ2-2; 8 bases agree with TRBD1. V shed 10 bases and J 5 bases; nucleotides not matched to a gene: 12. Germline V gives CDR1 SEHNR, CDR2 FQNEAQ (reference sequence). The CDR3 is 15 residues long. The CDR3 spells CATITGGMRTGELFF. The CDR3 nucleotides read TGTGCCACCATCACAGGGGGGATGAGGACCGGGGAGCTGTTTTTT.

This chain uses TRBV5-1 with TRBJ1-6; D possibly corresponds to TRBD1 (6 bases). The germline V gene has CDR1 SGHRS and CDR2 YFSETQ. V was clipped by 0 bases and J by 8 bases, with 9 bases between them. This CDR3 is built from 14 residues. The CDR3 protein is CASSLDRADSPLHF. The CDR3, as DNA: TGCGCCAGCAGCTTGGACAGGGCTGATTCACCCCTCCACTTT.

This rearrangement joins TRBV19 to TRBJ2-7; D may correspond to TRBD1 or TRBD2 (6 bases each). V dropped 6 bases and J dropped 3 bases, with 18 bases sitting between them. The CDR3 covers 15 residues. The V gene's germline CDR1 is LNHDA and CDR2 SQIVND (reference sequence). The CDR3 spells CASRARGGTSYEQYF. CDR3 sequence (DNA): TGTGCCAGTAGGGCCCGGGGCGGGACAAGCTACGAGCAGTACTTC.

The V gene is TRBV20-1, the J gene TRBJ1-1; D unresolved. V was trimmed by 3 bases and J by 1 base, leaving 12 bases between them. The length of the CDR3 is 14 residues. CDR1 is DFQATT, CDR2 SNEGSKA, per germline (reference sequence). CDR3 DNA sequence: TGCAGTGCTAGTGGAGGCCGATCGAACACTGAAGCTTTCTTT. It codes for CSASGGRSNTEAFF.

The rearrangement links TRBV5-1 to TRBJ1-6; possible D gene TRBD1, 5 bases. CDR3 length: 15 residues. V gave up 4 bases and J gave up 7 bases, with 15 bases separating them. The germline CDR1 and CDR2 sequences are SGHRS and YFSETQ. As DNA, the CDR3 is TGCGCCAGCAGCCGAGACAGTGGGAAGAATTCACCCCTCCACTTT. Translating gives CASSRDSGKNSPLHF.

The chain combines TRBV6-5 with TRBJ1-4; D is ambiguous. Trimming cost V 4 bases and J 2 bases, with 11 bases left between them. In germline, CDR1 is MNHEY, CDR2 SVGAGI. This CDR3 is 15 amino acids long. The chain's CDR3 is CASSSSTMTNEKLFF. The CDR3 DNA follows: TGTGCCAGCAGTTCCTCGACAATGACTAATGAAAAACTGTTTTTT.

The rearrangement links TRBV6-5 to TRBJ2-2, with TRBD1 as a possible D gene (5 bases). Germline loops: CDR1 MNHEY, CDR2 SVGAGI. The V and J ends lost 6 bases and 1 base respectively, with 12 bases between them. This CDR3 spans 15 amino acids. The CDR3 loop reads CASSLRGRNTGELFF. CDR3 sequence (DNA): TGTGCCAGCAGCCTTAGGGGCAGGAACACCGGGGAGCTGTTTTTT.

The chain employs TRBV19 and TRBJ1-1; D gene unclear. The CDR3 has 11 residues. Trimming left V 7 bases short and J 7 bases short, with 10 bases between. Germline V gene lookup returns CDR1 LNHDA and CDR2 SQIVND (reference sequence). The CDR3 region is CASKQGREAFF. The CDR3 DNA sequence: TGTGCCAGTAAACAAGGACGTGAAGCTTTCTTT.

This rearrangement joins TRBV6-2 or TRBV6-3 to TRBJ2-1; 8 bases align to TRBD2. Looked up from germline, CDR1 is MNHEY and CDR2 is SVGEGT. The CDR3 length is 15 residues. J was trimmed by 3 bases and V by 2 bases; bases with no gene match: 3. CDR3: CASSYKAGVYNEQFF. The CDR3 nucleotides read TGTGCCAGCAGTTACAAAGCGGGGGTCTACAATGAGCAGTTCTTC.

The rearrangement uses TRBV13 and TRBJ1-1; the D is unclear. The V and J ends lost 4 bases and 0 bases respectively, with 12 bases between them. The germline V gene encodes CDR1 PRHDT and CDR2 FYEKMQ (reference sequence). This CDR3 has 15 amino acids. This chain's CDR3 is CASSSPGNLNTEAFF. The DNA of the CDR3 is TGTGCCAGCAGCTCTCCCGGGAACTTGAACACTGAAGCTTTCTTT.

This chain uses TRBV11-2 with TRBJ2-1, with TRBD1 identical over 10 bases. J was trimmed by 7 bases and V by 6 bases; bases with no gene match: 9. The CDR3 is made up of 15 amino acids. Germline V gene data show CDR1 as SGHAT and CDR2 as FQNNGV. CDR3 sequence: CASRDSGQGFNEQFF. DNA for the CDR3: TGTGCCAGCAGGGACTCGGGACAGGGGTTTAATGAGCAGTTCTTC.

J is TRBJ1-5 and V is TRBV7-2; 7 bases align to TRBD1. Germline trimming cut 4 bases from V and 0 bases from J; bases unmatched to any gene: 3. Germline V gene lookup returns CDR1 SGHTA and CDR2 FQGNSA. The CDR3 has 15 residues. The CDR3 nucleotides read TGTGCCAGCAGCTACGACAGGGCTAGCAATCAGCCCCAGCATTTT. Its protein product is CASSYDRASNQPQHF.

The chain combines TRBV7-9 with TRBJ1-1; D gene ambiguous. V was cut by 5 bases and J by 8 bases, with 15 bases left in between. The germline V gene has CDR1 SEHNR and CDR2 FQNEAQ (reference sequence). The CDR3 is 13 amino acids. The CDR3 sequence: CASSPEHGLEAFF. CDR3 nucleotide sequence: TGTGCCAGCAGCCCCGAACACGGATTGGAAGCTTTCTTT.

V is TRBV5-1 and J is TRBJ1-1, with a possible D match to TRBD1 (5 bases). Trimming shortened V by 1 base and J by 1 base, and 11 bases separated the two germline ends. This CDR3 is built from 15 residues. Germline V gene sequence: CDR1 SGHRS, CDR2 YFSETQ. In DNA form, the CDR3 reads TGCGCCAGCAGCTTGACTTTGACAGCGAACACTGAAGCTTTCTTT. Translating it yields CASSLTLTANTEAFF.

V and J are TRBV6-1 and TRBJ2-2; no reliable D call. Germline CDR1 MNHNS, CDR2 SASEGT. The germline V and J ends were trimmed by 3 bases and 2 bases, with 7 bases remaining between them. This CDR3 is 14 amino acids long. The CDR3 loop is CASSEIVNTGELFF. The DNA of the CDR3 is TGTGCCAGCAGTGAGATAGTTAACACCGGGGAGCTGTTTTTT.

The rearrangement joins TRBV13 to TRBJ1-2; the D is unclear. Germline loops: CDR1 PRHDT, CDR2 FYEKMQ (reference sequence). The CDR3 covers 16 residues. The germline V and J ends were trimmed by 4 bases and 4 bases, with 19 bases remaining between them. CDR3 DNA: TGTGCCAGCAGCTCGCGGACTACTACTCTCCTCTATGGCTACACCTTC. It encodes CASSSRTTTLLYGYTF. Full variable domain (rest looked up from reference TRBV13 and TRBJ1-2): AAGVIQSPRHLIKEKRETATLKCYPIPRHDTVYWYQQGPGQDPQFLISFYEKMQSDKGSIPDRFSAQQFSDYHSELNMSSLELGDSALYFCASSSRTTTLLYGYTFGSGTRLTVV.

The V call is TRBV1, the J call TRBJ2-1; the table's D call, TRBD2, was not checked against the DNA. TRBV1 is listed as a pseudogene. This CDR3 comprises 16 residues. For the CDR3, the DNA is TGCACCAGCAGCCAGTTGACTAGCGGGGGTTACAATGAGCAGTTCTTC. This codes for CTSSQLTSGGYNEQFF.

The chain combines TRBV7-6 with TRBJ1-5, with 8 positions matching TRBD1. Germline CDR1 and CDR2: SGHVS and FNYEAQ. This CDR3 contains 15 residues. V gave up 1 base and J gave up 6 bases; unmatched junction bases: 5. CDR3 protein: CASSLGQGIAQPQHF. The CDR3 DNA sequence: TGTGCCAGCAGCTTAGGACAGGGGATAGCTCAGCCCCAGCATTTT.

This chain connects TRBV30 to TRBJ1-1; unclear D gene. V shed 0 bases and J shed 11 bases, with 13 bases lying between them. The CDR3 loop spans 12 amino acids. CDR1 and CDR2 from the germline V gene are GTSNPN and SVGIG (reference sequence). Here the CDR3 DNA reads TGTGCCTGGAGTGTACTTGCCCTGCGGGCTTTCTTT. This encodes CAWSVLALRAFF. Combining the CDR3 with reference TRBV30 and TRBJ1-1 gives the whole variable domain SQTIHQWPATLVQPVGSPLSLECTVEGTSNPNLYWYRQAAGRGLQLLFYSVGIGQISSEVPQNLSASRPQDRQFILSSKKLLLSDSGFYLCAWSVLALRAFFGQGTRLTVV.

The V and J genes are TRBV7-9 and TRBJ2-1, with 11 bases lining up with TRBD2. V dropped 6 bases and J dropped 7; count of bases not matched to a gene: 8. Germline CDR1 SEHNR, CDR2 FQNEAQ (reference sequence). The CDR3 is 15 amino acids. CDR3 amino acids: CASRSTSGVRNEQFF. In DNA, the CDR3 is TGTGCCAGCAGATCGACTAGCGGGGTAAGGAATGAGCAGTTCTTC.

The rearrangement joins TRBV4-3 to TRBJ2-3, with 7 bases lining up with TRBD2. The CDR3 covers 18 residues. The germline V gene has CDR1 LGHNA and CDR2 YSLEER. V shed 4 bases and J 2 bases; nucleotides not matched to a gene: 15. The DNA for the CDR3 is TGCGCCAGCAGCCTCTATGGAGCGGGGCCTGACAACACAGATACGCAGTATTTT. Its translation is CASSLYGAGPDNTDTQYF.

The chain has TRBV6-2 or TRBV6-3 and TRBJ2-7, with TRBD1 matching over 9 bases. Per germline, CDR1 MNHEY and CDR2 SVGEGT. Trimming cost V 6 bases and J 2 bases; bases outside gene matches: 8. The length of the CDR3 is 15 residues. This chain's CDR3 is CASSLGQGLAYEQYF. The CDR3 DNA reads as TGTGCCAGCAGCCTAGGACAGGGGCTCGCCTACGAGCAGTACTTC.